This T cell receptor beta chain derives from a study of early T cells in non-severe SARS-CoV-2 infection. Study context: Bulk RNA isolated from unsorted whole blood underwent sequencing; chains were not paired.

Study-wide results and limits: Matching against VDJdb likely underestimated virus-specific expansions, favoring anti-spike CD8.

Individual cDNA molecules each received unique molecular identifiers attached to them. TCRdb re-called the 5' RACE reads with MiXCR, one entry per CDR3 protein. This table holds about 42,000 distinct CDR3 sequences, less than 8.5% found once. On this clonotype itself: Antigen: not known.

V lost 4 bases to trimming and J lost 3 bases, with 12 bases between them. Per germline, CDR1 SGHAT and CDR2 FQNNGV. There are 14 residues in the CDR3. The chain employs TRBV11-2 and TRBJ2-5, with a possible D match to TRBD2 (6 bases). Sequences were obtained from whole blood. The clonotype originates from an adult who was a healthcare worker with PCR-confirmed SARS-CoV-2 infection or an uninfected control (not recorded which). CDR3 loop: CASSWGLWEETQYF. The DNA for the CDR3 is TGTGCCAGCAGCTGGGGACTTTGGGAAGAGACCCAGTACTTC. Together with reference TRBV11-2 and TRBJ2-5, the CDR3 gives the full variable domain: EAGVAQSPRYKIIEKRQSVAFWCNPISGHATLYWYQQILGQGPKLLIQFQNNGVVDDSQLPKDRFSAERLKGVDSTLKIQPAKLEDSAVYLCASSWGLWEETQYFGPGTRLLVL.